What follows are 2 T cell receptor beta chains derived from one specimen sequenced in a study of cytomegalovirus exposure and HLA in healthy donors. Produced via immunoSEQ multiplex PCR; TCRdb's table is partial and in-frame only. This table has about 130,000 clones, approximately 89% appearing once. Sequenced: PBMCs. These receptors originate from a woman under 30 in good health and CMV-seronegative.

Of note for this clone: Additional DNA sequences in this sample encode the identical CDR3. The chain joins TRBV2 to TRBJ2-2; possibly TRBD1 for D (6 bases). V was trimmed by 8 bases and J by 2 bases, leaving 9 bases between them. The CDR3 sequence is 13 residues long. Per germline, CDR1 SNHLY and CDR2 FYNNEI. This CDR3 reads CASAQGNTGELFF. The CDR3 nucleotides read TGTGCCAGCGCACAGGGAAACACCGGGGAGCTGTTTTTT. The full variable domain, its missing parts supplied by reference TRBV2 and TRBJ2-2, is EPEVTQTPSHQVTQMGQEVILRCVPISNHLYFYWYRQILGQKVEFLVSFYNNEISEKSEIFDDQFSVERPDGSNFTLKIRSTKLEDSAMYFCASAQGNTGELFFGEGSRLTVL.

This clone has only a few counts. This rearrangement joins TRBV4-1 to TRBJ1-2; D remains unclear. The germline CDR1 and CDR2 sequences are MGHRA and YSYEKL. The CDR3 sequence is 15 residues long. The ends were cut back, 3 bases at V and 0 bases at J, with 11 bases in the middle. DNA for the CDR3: TGCGCCAGCAGCCAGAGACGGAGAGCTAACTATGGCTACACCTTC. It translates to CASSQRRRANYGYTF.